This T cell receptor beta chain is drawn from a study of T cells after yellow fever vaccination. TCRdb reprocessed the 5' RACE reads via MiXCR and lists one record per CDR3 protein. The profile shows fewer than 500,000 distinct CDR3 sequences, 18% of them singletons. This clonotype was detected a few times. Germline V lookup: CDR1 DFQATT, CDR2 SNEGSKA (reference sequence). V lost 2 bases to trimming and J lost 6 bases; unmatched junction nucleotides: 11. This CDR3 is built from 15 residues. This clonotype was obtained from a young man who received the YFV17D yellow fever vaccine. This chain uses TRBV20-1 with TRBJ2-3; TRBD2 aligns across 7 bases. The sample here was PBMCs, taken before the yellow fever booster vaccination. CDR3 DNA: TGCAGTGCTAGACCTTTCAGCGGGGTGGCGGATACGCAGTATTTT. Translated, it gives CSARPFSGVADTQYF.